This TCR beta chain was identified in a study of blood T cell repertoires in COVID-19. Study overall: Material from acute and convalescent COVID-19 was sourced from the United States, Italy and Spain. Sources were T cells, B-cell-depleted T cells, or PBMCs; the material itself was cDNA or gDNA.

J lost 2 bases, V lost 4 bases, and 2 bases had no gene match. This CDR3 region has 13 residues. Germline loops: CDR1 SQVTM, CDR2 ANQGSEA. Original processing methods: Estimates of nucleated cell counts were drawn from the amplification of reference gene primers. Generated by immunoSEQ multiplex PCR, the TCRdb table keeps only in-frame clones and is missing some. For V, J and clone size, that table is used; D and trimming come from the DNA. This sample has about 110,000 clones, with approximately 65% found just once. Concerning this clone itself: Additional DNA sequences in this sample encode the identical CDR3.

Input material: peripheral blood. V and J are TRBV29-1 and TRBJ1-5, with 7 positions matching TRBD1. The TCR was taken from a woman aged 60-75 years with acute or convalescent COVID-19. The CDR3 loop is CSVGQGGNQPQHF. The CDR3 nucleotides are TGCAGCGTTGGACAGGGAGGCAATCAGCCCCAGCATTTT.